The clone carrying this TCR beta chain turned up a few times. The sample originates from a study of T-cell reconstitution after alpha-beta-depleted transplantation in children. The V segment lost 4 bases and the J segment 3 bases; nucleotides outside the gene matches: 7. Germline V lookup: CDR1 SEHNR, CDR2 FQNEAQ (reference sequence). This CDR3 is 16 amino acids long. The authors prepared the TCRbeta library with unique molecular identifiers. TCRdb re-called the PCR reads with MiXCR, one entry per CDR3 protein. The sample gives 530,000 or so distinct CDR3 sequences, 20% to 30% of which show up once; around a third is in the top ten.

The rearrangement joins TRBV7-9 to TRBJ2-7, with 12 bases aligning to TRBD2. The clonotype originates from a boy under three years old with Wiskott-Aldrich syndrome, due to receive a stem cell transplant. The sequencing here drew on PBMCs, taken before TCRalphabeta/CD19-depleted stem cell transplant. As DNA, the CDR3 is TGTGCCAGCAGCTCACCTAGCGGGAGGGCCCGCTACGAGCAGTACTTC. Its protein is CASSSPSGRARYEQYF. Full variable domain (remainder filled in from reference TRBV7-9 and TRBJ2-7): DTGVSQNPRHKITKRGQNVTFRCDPISEHNRLYWYRQTLGQGPEFLTYFQNEAQLEKSRLLSDRFSAERPKGSFSTLEIQRTEQGDSAMYLCASSSPSGRARYEQYFGPGTRLTVT.